Below, 23 T cell receptor beta chains from the same sample are listed, as sequenced in a study of human T cells and chemical hapten exposure. TCRdb independently ran MiXCR on the RACE reads; one entry per CDR3 protein. The profile shows around 380,000 distinct CDR3 sequences, 5% to 6.5% of them singletons. Time point denoted: pre-sensitization, week 0. Treatment meaning: therapeutic diphenylcyclopropenone sensitization with weekly scalp DPC. The sequences come from whole blood, collected in connection with sensitization to the hapten diphenylcyclopropenone (DPC). The receptors here all came from a woman aged 18 to 35 with alopecia areata. Some clones in this sample may be carry-over from other donors' samples.

This clonotype was counted at least ten times. V gene TRBV20-1 combines with J gene TRBJ2-3, with D tentatively TRBD2 (5 bases). Germline V lookup: CDR1 DFQATT, CDR2 SNEGSKA (reference sequence). The CDR3 has 19 amino acids. The germline V and J ends were trimmed by 1 base and 0 bases, with 23 bases remaining between them. Written as DNA, the CDR3 is TGCAGTGCTAGAGCGTCCGGGGAGAGTCTGCTCTCTAGCACAGATACGCAGTATTTT. Translating gives CSARASGESLLSSTDTQYF.

The chain combines TRBV11-3 with TRBJ2-3; 15 bases are a match to TRBD2. The CDR3 has 17 residues. Trimming removed 4 bases from V and 2 bases from J; junction bases left unmatched: 4. Germline CDR1 and CDR2: SGHNT and YENEEA. The CDR3, as DNA: TGTGCCAGCAGCTCGGGACTAGCGGGGGGCACCACAGATACGCAGTATTTT. Translation: CASSSGLAGGTTDTQYF.

This clonotype was recorded at least ten times. V is TRBV5-5 and J is TRBJ2-7; D remains unclear. This CDR3 is built from 13 residues. Germline V lookup: CDR1 SGHKS, CDR2 YYEKEE (reference sequence). V lost 0 bases to trimming and J lost 6 bases, with 10 bases between them. This CDR3 is CASSLGGSPEQYF. CDR3 nucleotides: TGTGCCAGCAGCTTGGGCGGCAGCCCCGAGCAGTACTTC.

This clonotype came up many times. The J gene is TRBJ2-3, the V gene TRBV28, with D tentatively TRBD1 (5 bases). The CDR3 consists of 13 residues. From germline, CDR1 is MDHEN and CDR2 SYDVKM. V was clipped by 6 bases and J by 12 bases, with 19 bases between them. The CDR3 sequence is CASSLPLDRRQYF. CDR3 DNA: TGTGCCAGCAGCTTGCCCCTCGACAGAAGACAGTATTTT.

The CDR3 nucleotides are TGTGCCAGCAGTTTCGGAAACACAGGATATGGCTACACCTTC. Translated: CASSFGNTGYGYTF. This chain links TRBV27 with TRBJ1-2; D is perhaps TRBD1 (5 bases). The CDR3 is made up of 14 amino acids. Germline-derived CDR1 and CDR2 are MNHEY and SMNVEV (reference sequence). V was cut by 3 bases and J by 5 bases, with 13 bases left in between.

The sample holds a few counts of this clonotype. The rearrangement uses TRBV5-6 and TRBJ2-1; 13 nucleotides align to TRBD2. CDR1 is SGHDT, CDR2 YYEEEE, per germline. CDR3 size: 15 residues. The V and J ends lost 4 bases and 9 bases, in that order; junction bases with no gene match: 7. The CDR3 DNA reads TGTGCCAGCAGCCCAGGACTAGCGGGGGTCGCTGAGCAGTTCTTC. It codes for CASSPGLAGVAEQFF.

The CDR3 spells CASSRGTGVAGELFF. The CDR3 DNA is TGTGCCAGCAGCCGAGGGACAGGGGTGGCCGGGGAGCTGTTTTTT. The genes are TRBV3-1 and TRBJ2-2, with 10 bases matching TRBD1. The V gene's germline CDR1 is LGHDT and CDR2 YNNKEL (reference sequence). Germline trimming cut 4 bases from V and 6 bases from J; bases unmatched to any gene: 5. CDR3 size: 15 residues.

This clonotype was recorded many times. J is TRBJ2-7 and V is TRBV4-1; D may be TRBD1 (6 bases). Trimming took 3 bases from V and 7 from J, leaving 13 bases between them. This CDR3 spans 13 amino acids. CDR1 is MGHRA and CDR2 is YSYEKL in the germline V gene. The DNA for the CDR3 is TGCGCCAGCAGCCAGTTACAGGGTGAAGAGCAGTACTTC. Translation: CASSQLQGEEQYF.

This clonotype was observed many times. The chain joins TRBV29-1 to TRBJ1-2, with 8 positions matching TRBD1. The V gene's germline CDR1 is SQVTM and CDR2 ANQGSEA. Germline trimming cut 6 bases from V and 4 bases from J; bases unmatched to any gene: 7. This CDR3 comprises 13 residues. CDR3 amino acids: CSVFRGPGYGYTF. CDR3 DNA sequence: TGCAGCGTCTTCAGGGGGCCCGGCTATGGCTACACCTTC.

This clonotype was counted only a few times. In DNA, the CDR3 is TGTGCCAGCAGCCAAGATCTGGCAGGGGGGGAGCTGTTTTTT. It specifies CASSQDLAGGELFF. The rearrangement links TRBV4-2 to TRBJ2-2; a weak D match, TRBD1 (5 bases). This CDR3 region has 14 residues. V lost 0 bases and J 8 bases, leaving 10 bases between the germline ends. Germline-derived CDR1 and CDR2 are LGHNA and YNFKEQ.

This clonotype was picked up many times. This chain connects TRBV29-1 to TRBJ2-3; 11 bases line up with TRBD1. The CDR3 sequence is 14 residues long. CDR1 and CDR2 (germline): SQVTM, ANQGSEA. Unmatched junction bases numbered 7, after V lost 4 bases and J lost 7 bases. CDR3 amino acids: CSVVGQGGSNTQYF. The CDR3 DNA is TGCAGCGTTGTGGGACAGGGGGGCTCTAATACGCAGTATTTT.

This clonotype was observed at least ten times. The rearrangement joins TRBV29-1 to TRBJ2-3, with 8 positions matching TRBD2. CDR3 length: 15 residues. From germline, CDR1 is SQVTM and CDR2 ANQGSEA. V trimming: 7 bases; J trimming: 1 base; junction bases outside the gene matches: 10. In DNA form, the CDR3 reads TGCAGCGCGAACTATCCGCGGGGGGGCACAGATACGCAGTATTTT. It is translated as CSANYPRGGTDTQYF.

The chain uses TRBV20-1 and TRBJ2-6; perhaps TRBD1 as D (6 bases). CDR3 length: 15 amino acids. CDR1 is DFQATT, CDR2 SNEGSKA, per germline (reference sequence). Trimming removed 4 bases from V and 0 bases from J, with 10 bases in between. The CDR3 nucleotides read TGCAGTGCTACCCAGGGGCACTCTGGGGCCAACGTCCTGACTTTC. Translation: CSATQGHSGANVLTF.

The gene calls are TRBV27 and TRBJ2-7; no firm D call. Germline assignment: CDR1 MNHEY and CDR2 SMNVEV (reference sequence). This CDR3 is 14 amino acids long. Trimming removed 3 bases from V and 1 base from J, with 10 bases in between. CDR3 sequence (DNA): TGTGCCAGCAGTTTCCACGGCAAATCCTACGAGCAGTACTTC. This translates into CASSFHGKSYEQYF.

This clonotype occurred a few times. J is TRBJ1-1 and V is TRBV5-4; D is undetermined. The CDR3 totals 13 residues. CDR1 is SGHNT, CDR2 YYREEE, per germline (reference sequence). V was shortened by 4 bases and J by 2 bases, with 9 bases between the two germline ends. The CDR3 sequence: CASSPASNTEAFF. The CDR3 coding sequence is TGTGCCAGCAGCCCGGCGTCCAACACTGAAGCTTTCTTT. Together with reference TRBV5-4 and TRBJ1-1, the CDR3 gives the full variable domain: ETGVTQSPTHLIKTRGQQVTLRCSSQSGHNTVSWYQQALGQGPQFIFQYYREEENGRGNFPPRFSGLQFPNYSSELNVNALELDDSALYLCASSPASNTEAFFGQGTRLTVV.

This clonotype was counted many times. The chain is built from TRBV4-1 and TRBJ2-7; 8 nucleotides match TRBD2. Germline loops: CDR1 MGHRA, CDR2 YSYEKL. Losses at the gene ends were 4 bases for V and 7 bases for J; bases not matched to a gene: 12. This CDR3 has 15 residues. DNA for the CDR3: TGCGCCAGCAGCCCGGGACTAGTGCTTCCGAGTGAGCAGTACTTC. This codes for CASSPGLVLPSEQYF.

The genes are TRBV9 and TRBJ1-4, with 7 positions matching TRBD1. The CDR3 sequence is 15 residues long. Germline-derived CDR1 and CDR2 are SGDLS and YYNGEE. The trim removed 3 bases at V and 5 bases at J, leaving 7 bases unmatched. In DNA form, the CDR3 reads TGTGCCAGCAGCGGCGGGACAGCGAAAAATGAAAAACTGTTTTTT. Protein product: CASSGGTAKNEKLFF. The complete variable domain, with remaining parts taken from reference TRBV9 and TRBJ1-4, reads DSGVTQTPKHLITATGQRVTLRCSPRSGDLSVYWYQQSLDQGLQFLIQYYNGEERAKGNILERFSAQQFPDLHSELNLSSLELGDSALYFCASSGGTAKNEKLFFGSGTQLSVL.

The chain recombines TRBV4-2 with TRBJ1-1; 7 bases match TRBD1. This CDR3 is built from 12 residues. The germline V gene encodes CDR1 LGHNA and CDR2 YNFKEQ. With 6 bases clipped from V and 7 bases from J, the junction kept 5 bases outside the gene matches. CDR3 bases: TGTGCCAGCAGATTCCGGGACAGTGAAGCTTTCTTT. It codes for CASRFRDSEAFF.

A word on this clonotype: This could be a read error, since a much larger clone is one nucleotide away. This chain joins TRBV5-1 and TRBJ2-3; D is unclear. This CDR3 contains 15 residues. Germline values: CDR1 SGHRS, CDR2 YFSETQ. The germline V and J ends were trimmed by 0 bases and 0 bases, with 8 bases remaining between them. The CDR3 spells CASSLEAASTDTQYF. Written as DNA, the CDR3 is TGCGCCAGCAGCTTGGAGGCAGCTAGCACAGATACGCAGTATTTT. The variable domain in full, with the rest retrieved from reference TRBV5-1 and TRBJ2-3, is KAGVTQTPRYLIKTRGQQVTLSCSPISGHRSVSWYQQTPGQGLQFLFEYFSETQRNKGNFPGRFSGRQFSNSRSEMNVSTLELGDSALYLCASSLEAASTDTQYFGPGTRLTVL.

The chain couples TRBV7-9 to TRBJ1-5; TRBD1 matches at 8 bases. The V segment lost 5 bases and the J segment 1 base; nucleotides outside the gene matches: 7. Germline V CDR1 and CDR2: SEHNR, FQNEAQ (reference sequence). This CDR3 has 16 residues. The CDR3 spells CASSTTRGRSNQPQHF. The CDR3 coding sequence is TGTGCCAGCAGCACCACCAGGGGGCGAAGCAATCAGCCCCAGCATTTT.

A few counts support this clonotype. V usage is TRBV5-1 and J usage is TRBJ2-5, with TRBD2 identical over 10 bases. The CDR3 has 15 amino acids. The germline V gene encodes CDR1 SGHRS and CDR2 YFSETQ. With 4 bases clipped from V and 4 bases from J, the junction kept 7 bases outside the gene matches. The CDR3 coding sequence is TGCGCCAGCAGCACCGGGACTAGCGAGCGAGAGACCCAGTACTTC. Translation: CASSTGTSERETQYF. Drawing the rest from reference TRBV5-1 and TRBJ2-5, the complete variable domain is KAGVTQTPRYLIKTRGQQVTLSCSPISGHRSVSWYQQTPGQGLQFLFEYFSETQRNKGNFPGRFSGRQFSNSRSEMNVSTLELGDSALYLCASSTGTSERETQYFGPGTRLLVL.

CDR3 sequence: CASSATRDYGYTF. The DNA of the CDR3 is TGTGCCAGTTCCGCCACCAGGGATTATGGCTACACCTTC. This sequence joins TRBV2 and TRBJ1-2; perhaps TRBD1 as D (5 bases). This CDR3 comprises 13 residues. Germline V gene lookup returns CDR1 SNHLY and CDR2 FYNNEI. The germline V and J ends were trimmed by 9 bases and 5 bases, with 16 bases remaining between them.

This clonotype came up a few times. V usage is TRBV6-1 and J usage is TRBJ2-5, with TRBD2 as a possible D gene (5 bases). V dropped 7 bases and J dropped 1 base, with 13 bases sitting between them. Germline assignment: CDR1 MNHNS and CDR2 SASEGT. The CDR3 is 14 residues long. This chain's CDR3 is CASTEGSGQETQYF. The CDR3 bases are TGTGCCAGCACCGAGGGAAGCGGCCAAGAGACCCAGTACTTC.